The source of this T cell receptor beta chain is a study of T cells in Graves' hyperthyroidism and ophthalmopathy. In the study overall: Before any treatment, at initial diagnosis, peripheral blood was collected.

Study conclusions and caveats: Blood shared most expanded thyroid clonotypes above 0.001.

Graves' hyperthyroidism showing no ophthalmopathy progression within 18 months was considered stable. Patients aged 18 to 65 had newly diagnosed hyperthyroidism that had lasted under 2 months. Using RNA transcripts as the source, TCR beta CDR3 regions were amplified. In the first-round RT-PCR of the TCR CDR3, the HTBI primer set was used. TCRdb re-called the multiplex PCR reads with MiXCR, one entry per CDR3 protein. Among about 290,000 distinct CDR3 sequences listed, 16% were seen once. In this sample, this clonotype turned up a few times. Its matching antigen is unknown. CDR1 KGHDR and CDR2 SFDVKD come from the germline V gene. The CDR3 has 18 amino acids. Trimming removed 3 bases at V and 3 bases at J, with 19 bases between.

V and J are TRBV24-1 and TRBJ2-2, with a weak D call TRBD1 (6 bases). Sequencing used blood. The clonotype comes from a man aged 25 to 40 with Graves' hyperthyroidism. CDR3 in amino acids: CATSDQKQGTMDTGELFF. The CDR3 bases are TGTGCCACCAGTGATCAGAAGCAGGGGACGATGGACACCGGGGAGCTGTTTTTT.